This paragraph covers one T cell receptor beta chain sequence. Its specificity is unknown. This entry is derived from a study of T cell responses to AZD1222 COVID-19 vaccine. Clones were sequenced by immunoSEQ multiplex PCR, and TCRdb holds only the in-frame ones, with some missing. This table holds fewer than 110,000 clones, approximately 90% found once. Whole-study findings and limits: Spike-specific TCR breadth and depth both grew after two AZD1222 doses. CD4 TCRs associated with vaccination spanned spike, dominating at 160-218 and 743-854. The sample set comprised mostly white British donors with more females, and clonal diversity was possibly underestimated. The peak T cell response came first, and repertoires were sampled only after it.

V was pared by 6 bases and J by 5 bases, with 16 bases between. CDR1 and CDR2 from the germline V gene are SGHAT and FQNNGV. The CDR3 covers 15 residues. The rearrangement links TRBV11-2 to TRBJ1-4; D perhaps matches TRBD1 (5 bases). The sequence was obtained from an adult in good health. The material was peripheral blood, obtained on day 0 of AZD1222 vaccination. The CDR3 nucleotides read TGTGCCAGCAGGCATTCAGGGAGCGGAAATGAAAAACTGTTTTTT. This sequence encodes CASRHSGSGNEKLFF.